This is a list of T cell receptor beta chains from one sample in a study of blood T cell repertoires in COVID-19. Profiling relied on immunoSEQ multiplex PCR, and the TCRdb table lists in-frame clones only, not all of them. This repertoire shows about 250,000 clones, roughly 89% found once; its top ten account for around 0.8%. Sequences were obtained from peripheral blood. These receptors all come from a man aged 25-45 years with acute or convalescent COVID-19. The CDR3 runs from the conserved cysteine through the conserved F or W. The D gene is left open where the match is weak. Only some rows state a clone size, as once, few, many or a class for expanded clones.

D: TRBD2; V: TRBV18; J: TRBJ2-5; size: NA; CDR3: CASSPSTGRETQYF; DNA: TGTGCCAGCTCACCAAGTACCGGGAGGGAGACCCAGTACTTC
D: TRBD1; V: TRBV5-1; J: TRBJ1-2; size: NA; CDR3: CASSQGAAIYGYTF; DNA: TGCGCCAGCAGCCAGGGGGCGGCAATCTATGGCTACACCTTC
D: TRBD1; V: TRBV19; J: TRBJ2-1; size: NA; CDR3: CASSIKGAGYNEQFF; DNA: TGTGCCAGTAGTATAAAGGGGGCTGGCTACAATGAGCAGTTCTTC
D: TRBD1; V: TRBV6-5; J: TRBJ2-5; size: once; CDR3: CASSYPGQATETQYF; DNA: TGTGCCAGCAGTTACCCGGGACAGGCCACAGAGACCCAGTACTTC
D: NA; V: TRBV2; J: TRBJ1-1; size: few; CDR3: CASLQTRKNTEAFF; DNA: TGTGCCAGCCTTCAGACAAGAAAGAACACTGAAGCTTTCTTT
D: TRBD2; V: TRBV2; J: TRBJ2-7; size: NA; CDR3: CASTPAGGANLYEQYF; DNA: TGTGCCAGCACTCCAGCGGGGGGCGCTAATCTCTACGAGCAGTACTTC
D: NA; V: TRBV9; J: TRBJ1-1; size: NA; CDR3: CASSDDRDMEAFF; DNA: TGTGCCAGCAGCGATGACCGGGACATGGAAGCTTTCTTT
D: TRBD1; V: TRBV5-1; J: TRBJ2-3; size: NA; CDR3: CASSIPGQGATDTQYF; DNA: TGCGCCAGCAGCATCCCGGGACAGGGGGCCACAGATACGCAGTATTTT
D: NA; V: TRBV6-5; J: TRBJ1-5; size: NA; CDR3: CASRAVGYGNQPQHF; DNA: TGTGCCAGCAGGGCAGTCGGGTATGGCAATCAGCCCCAGCATTTT
D: NA; V: TRBV9; J: TRBJ2-7; size: NA; CDR3: CASSVGHDEQYF; DNA: TGTGCCAGCAGCGTAGGGCACGACGAGCAGTACTTC
D: NA; V: TRBV15; J: TRBJ1-1; size: NA; CDR3: CATSGLVGLNTEAFF; DNA: TGTGCCACCAGCGGGCTGGTAGGATTGAACACTGAAGCTTTCTTT
D: NA; V: TRBV19; J: TRBJ2-7; size: NA; CDR3: CASPDSYYEQYF; DNA: TGTGCCAGCCCGGACAGTTACTACGAGCAGTACTTC
D: NA; V: TRBV6-5; J: TRBJ2-5; size: NA; CDR3: CASNPSTWSPETQYF; DNA: TGTGCCAGCAACCCCTCAACATGGAGTCCGGAGACCCAGTACTTC
D: TRBD1; V: TRBV3-1/TRBV3-2; J: TRBJ1-1; size: NA; CDR3: CASSPQGMGTEAFF; DNA: TGTGCCAGCAGCCCACAGGGGATGGGCACTGAAGCTTTCTTT
D: TRBD2; V: TRBV19; J: TRBJ2-2; size: NA; CDR3: CASSIVKIAGLTGELFF; DNA: TGTGCCAGTAGTATAGTGAAAATAGCGGGGCTCACCGGGGAGCTGTTTTTT
D: NA; V: TRBV7-2; J: TRBJ2-4; size: few; CDR3: CASGGERRSGKNIQYF; DNA: TGTGCCAGCGGAGGGGAAAGAAGGTCTGGAAAAAACATTCAGTACTTC
D: NA; V: TRBV6-5; J: TRBJ2-7; size: NA; CDR3: CAGRAPGGWGEQYF; DNA: TGTGCCGGCCGCGCTCCAGGGGGGTGGGGCGAGCAGTACTTC
D: TRBD2; V: TRBV27; J: TRBJ2-2; size: NA; CDR3: CASSPRPGGGERNTGELFF; DNA: TGTGCCAGCAGTCCCCGGCCGGGGGGGGGCGAGAGGAACACCGGGGAGCTGTTTTTT
D: NA; V: TRBV19; J: TRBJ1-2; size: NA; CDR3: CASSTQGRSYGYTF; DNA: TGTGCCAGTAGTACTCAGGGGCGGAGCTATGGCTACACCTTC
D: NA; V: TRBV6-4; J: TRBJ2-7; size: once; CDR3: CASSDSGGTTYEQYF; DNA: TGTGCCAGCAGTGACTCGGGCGGGACCACCTACGAGCAGTACTTC
D: NA; V: TRBV7-3; J: TRBJ2-1; size: once; CDR3: CASSLMPEGGYNEQFF; DNA: TGTGCCAGCAGCTTAATGCCCGAAGGGGGTTACAATGAGCAGTTCTTC
D: NA; V: TRBV28; J: TRBJ1-1; size: NA; CDR3: CASTEVSGNTEAFF; DNA: TGTGCCAGCACCGAGGTATCGGGGAACACTGAAGCTTTCTTT
D: TRBD2; V: TRBV30; J: TRBJ2-1; size: NA; CDR3: CAWGTSGPSYNEQFF; DNA: TGTGCCTGGGGTACTAGCGGGCCCTCCTACAATGAGCAGTTCTTC
D: NA; V: TRBV5-5; J: TRBJ1-5; size: NA; CDR3: CASSLSGVNQPQHF; DNA: TGTGCCAGCAGCTTGTCAGGGGTAAATCAGCCCCAGCATTTT
D: NA; V: TRBV12-5; J: TRBJ2-7; size: once; CDR3: CASALPMSSGTYEQYF; DNA: TGTGCTAGCGCTCTCCCTATGTCCAGCGGAACCTACGAGCAGTACTTC
D: NA; V: TRBV7-9; J: TRBJ1-6; size: once; CDR3: CASSLYAYSPLHF; DNA: TGTGCCAGCAGCTTGTATGCGTATTCACCCCTCCACTTT
D: NA; V: TRBV27; J: TRBJ1-4; size: NA; CDR3: CASRKGLPDRNEKLFF; DNA: TGTGCCAGCAGGAAGGGGCTACCTGATCGTAATGAAAAACTGTTTTTT
D: TRBD1; V: TRBV9; J: TRBJ1-2; size: few; CDR3: CASSVPTGDYTF; DNA: TGTGCCAGCAGCGTCCCCACAGGGGACTACACCTTC
D: TRBD1; V: TRBV9; J: TRBJ2-1; size: NA; CDR3: CASSLGPGQPRQFF; DNA: TGTGCCAGCAGCCTAGGGCCGGGACAGCCGCGGCAGTTCTTC
D: NA; V: TRBV5-1; J: TRBJ1-3; size: NA; CDR3: CASSLDSRPSGNTIYF; DNA: TGCGCCAGCAGCTTGGACAGCCGACCGTCGGGAAACACCATATATTTT
D: TRBD1; V: TRBV4-1; J: TRBJ1-1; size: NA; CDR3: CASSQLGQGQTTEAFF; DNA: TGCGCCAGCAGCCAACTGGGACAGGGACAGACCACTGAAGCTTTCTTT
D: NA; V: TRBV7-9; J: TRBJ1-2; size: NA; CDR3: CASSREAGPLYGYTF; DNA: TGTGCCAGCAGCCGGGAGGCAGGGCCCCTCTATGGCTACACCTTC
D: NA; V: TRBV4-2; J: TRBJ2-7; size: NA; CDR3: CASSQADEQYF; DNA: TGTGCCAGCAGCCAAGCGGACGAGCAGTACTTC
D: NA; V: TRBV7-8; J: TRBJ2-7; size: NA; CDR3: CASSLIDLRYEQYF; DNA: TGTGCCAGCAGCTTAATTGACTTACGTTACGAGCAGTACTTC
D: NA; V: TRBV5-1; J: TRBJ1-2; size: many; CDR3: CASSLLIGDYGYTF; DNA: TGCGCCAGCAGCTTGCTAATCGGAGACTATGGCTACACCTTC
D: TRBD1; V: TRBV2; J: TRBJ1-5; size: NA; CDR3: CASSAWDRGRGTQHF; DNA: TGTGCCAGCAGTGCTTGGGACAGGGGGCGAGGTACCCAGCATTTT
D: TRBD2; V: TRBV25-1; J: TRBJ2-5; size: NA; CDR3: CASSVGPAGGQETQYF; DNA: TGTGCCAGCAGTGTAGGCCCAGCGGGGGGGCAGGAGACCCAGTACTTC
D: TRBD1; V: TRBV27; J: TRBJ1-2; size: few; CDR3: CASSNTGGYGYTF; DNA: TGTGCCAGCAGTAACACAGGGGGCTATGGCTACACCTTC
D: NA; V: TRBV5-4; J: TRBJ1-4; size: NA; CDR3: CASSPAGGNEKLFF; DNA: TGTGCCAGCAGCCCGGCGGGGGGCAATGAAAAACTGTTTTTT
D: NA; V: TRBV20-1; J: TRBJ2-1; size: NA; CDR3: CSGLTYNEQFF; DNA: TGCAGTGGTTTAACCTACAATGAGCAGTTCTTC
D: NA; V: TRBV3-1/TRBV3-2; J: TRBJ1-4; size: NA; CDR3: CASSQEWDKGTLFF; DNA: TGTGCCAGCAGCCAAGAATGGGACAAGGGAACACTGTTTTTT
D: TRBD1; V: TRBV5-1; J: TRBJ1-1; size: NA; CDR3: CASSPGQGNMNTEAFF; DNA: TGCGCCAGCAGCCCCGGACAGGGAAACATGAACACTGAAGCTTTCTTT
D: NA; V: TRBV2; J: TRBJ2-3; size: few; CDR3: CASSEGTGILDTQYF; DNA: TGTGCCAGCAGTGAAGGGACCGGGATCCTAGATACGCAGTATTTT
D: TRBD1; V: TRBV18; J: TRBJ2-7; size: NA; CDR3: CASSPQPGQAYEQYF; DNA: TGTGCCAGCTCACCCCAACCGGGACAGGCCTACGAGCAGTACTTC
D: NA; V: TRBV6-6; J: TRBJ1-5; size: NA; CDR3: CASSQNQPQHF; DNA: TGTGCCAGCAGCCAAAATCAGCCCCAGCATTTT
D: TRBD2; V: TRBV5-1; J: TRBJ2-2; size: NA; CDR3: CASSLMHAGALVNTGELFF; DNA: TGCGCCAGCAGCTTGATGCATGCGGGAGCGTTGGTGAACACCGGGGAGCTGTTTTTT
D: TRBD1; V: TRBV9; J: TRBJ2-3; size: NA; CDR3: CASSVQGATSGTSTDTQYF; DNA: TGTGCCAGCAGCGTTCAGGGGGCGACGTCGGGTACTAGCACAGATACGCAGTATTTT